This T cell receptor beta chain derives from a study of T cell responses to AZD1222 COVID-19 vaccine. CDR3 length: 11 residues. Deletions cut 4 bases from V and 5 bases from J, with 8 bases between. Per the germline V gene, CDR1 is SQVTM and CDR2 is ANQGSEA. Profiled with immunoSEQ multiplex PCR; TCRdb holds only in-frame clones, not every one. The sample includes more than 120,000 clones, around 90% of them seen just once. Findings and caveats of the study: Vaccine-associated CD4 TCRs spanned spike, dominant at 160-218 and 743-854. Most donors were white British, females outnumbered males, and clonal diversity was possibly underestimated. Unmutated variant regions reportedly attract nearly half of all spike-specific TCRs.

Regarding this clone: Its antigen is still unknown.

This TCR was sampled from an adult who received the MenACWY meningococcal vaccine as a control. Sequenced here: peripheral blood, sampled 28 days after the second dose of the MenACWY control vaccine. The chain couples TRBV29-1 to TRBJ1-1; D unclear. The CDR3 DNA sequence: TGCAGCGTTGCGCGGGAGACTGAAGCTTTCTTT. Amino acids: CSVARETEAFF.